This T cell receptor beta chain was retrieved from a study of Graves' ophthalmopathy and Graves' hyperthyroidism. Study results and limitations: Most thyroid clonotypes with frequency above 0.001 were detected in blood too.

Hyperthyroidism cases were recent diagnoses of under 2 months' duration in people aged 18 to 65. Amplification of TCR beta CDR3 regions used RNA transcripts. RT-PCR was first run with HTBI primers, then multiplex PCR in a second round. MiXCR, run by TCRdb on the multiplex PCR reads, gives a single entry per CDR3 protein. The sample holds 350,000 to 400,000 distinct CDR3 sequences; about 16% are singletons and the top ten take about 7%. This clonotype showed up many times. What it binds is unknown. The germline gene is not matched at one end of the junction; a read error may be the cause. The CDR3 is 17 amino acids. Germline values: CDR1 SGHRS, CDR2 YFSETQ.

This TCR came from a woman younger than 30 with stable Graves' hyperthyroidism. Sample: peripheral blood. The rearrangement joins TRBV5-1 to TRBJ2-4; the match to TRBD1 covers 8 bases. CDR3: CASSLESGAGGWDIKYF. The CDR3 DNA reads TGCGCCAGCAGCTTGGAATCTGGGGCAGGGGGCTGGGACATTAAGTACTTC.